This T cell receptor beta chain was recorded in a study of T-cell memory formation after mild COVID-19. Looking at the study overall: For the most part, TCR clusters were specific to one donor. Whole-study results and caveats: Clones that contracted clustered mainly in CM and EM if CD4+ and in EMRA if CD8+. A second wave of clones peaked on day 37, and their SARS-CoV-2 specificity went unconfirmed.

On this clonotype: Its antigen is unidentified.

Germline CDR1 and CDR2: SGHRS and YFSETQ. The CDR3 has 12 residues. V was clipped by 5 bases and J by 0 bases, with 5 bases between them. The TCR alpha and TCR beta cDNA libraries, bearing sample barcodes and UMIs, were generated by 5'RACE using constant-segment primers. TCRdb used MiXCR to reprocess the 5' RACE reads, holding one entry per CDR3 protein. This sample has fewer than 300,000 distinct CDR3 sequences, with about a sixth found just once. The specimen sequenced was PBMCs or a T cell subset sorted from them (not recorded which). The rearrangement joins TRBV5-1 to TRBJ2-5; no clear D gene. This sequence was found in a man aged 18 to 29 who had mild COVID-19 (a few samples of this study predate the infection). Cell type and time point are not known. CDR3 in DNA: TGCGCCAGCAGGCAGGACCAAGAGACCCAGTACTTC. This gives the protein CASRQDQETQYF.